These 5 T cell receptor beta chains were sequenced from one sample in a study of blood T cell repertoires in COVID-19. Using immunoSEQ multiplex PCR, the repertoire was profiled, and TCRdb retains in-frame clones only, with some absent. The data contain 150,000 to 200,000 clones, about four fifths of them singletons. Source material: peripheral blood. The receptors derive from a man aged 55 to 69 with active or convalescent COVID-19.

A few counts support this clone. This sequence joins TRBV6-5 and TRBJ1-5; 9 positions agree with TRBD1. The CDR3 consists of 14 residues. Germline-derived CDR1 and CDR2 are MNHEY and SVGAGI. V was clipped by 2 bases and J by 6 bases; unmatched bases: 2. CDR3 in DNA: TGTGCCAGCAGTTACAGGACAGGGGTTCAGCCCCAGCATTTT. The encoded protein is CASSYRTGVQPQHF.

The gene calls are TRBV29-1 and TRBJ1-5; TRBD1 matches 8 bases. Germline assignment: CDR1 SQVTM and CDR2 ANQGSEA. The V segment lost 6 bases and the J segment 5 bases; nucleotides outside the gene matches: 3. The CDR3 sequence is 12 residues long. CDR3 nucleotide sequence: TGCAGCGTAGGACAGGGAGATCAGCCCCAGCATTTT. Translation gives CSVGQGDQPQHF.

This sequence joins TRBV9 and TRBJ1-3, with D uncertain. Germline CDR1 reads SGDLS; CDR2 reads YYNGEE. Trimming removed 0 bases at V and 0 bases at J, with 7 bases between. The CDR3 is made up of 15 amino acids. CDR3 residues: CASSVGGSSGNTIYF. The CDR3 coding sequence is TGTGCCAGCAGCGTAGGAGGGAGCTCTGGAAACACCATATATTTT.

This sequence joins TRBV6-5 and TRBJ2-3, with a tentative D call TRBD2 (5 bases). This CDR3 spans 15 amino acids. With 7 bases removed from V and 1 base from J, the gap between germline ends came to 15 bases. From germline, CDR1 is MNHEY and CDR2 SVGAGI. The CDR3 sequence is CASTRGWQGTDTQYF. CDR3 nucleotide sequence: TGTGCCAGCACCCGAGGGTGGCAGGGCACAGATACGCAGTATTTT.

V and J are TRBV19 and TRBJ2-3; D unclear. CDR1 is LNHDA and CDR2 is SQIVND in the germline V gene (reference sequence). This CDR3 contains 16 residues. V was clipped by 3 bases and J by 1 base, with 14 bases between them. The CDR3 spells CASSISPPPGTDTQYF. CDR3 sequence (DNA): TGTGCCAGTAGTATCTCACCCCCCCCGGGCACAGATACGCAGTATTTT.